The rows below give T cell receptor beta chains drawn from one sample of a study of T cells in Graves' hyperthyroidism and ophthalmopathy. TCRdb passed the multiplex PCR reads through MiXCR, listing each CDR3 protein once. The sample lists nearly 600,000 distinct CDR3 sequences, more than 11% occurring once. The sequencing sample was made of blood. These receptors all come from a young woman with Graves' hyperthyroidism that later progressed to Graves' ophthalmopathy. CDR3s leave out the opening cysteine and the closing phenylalanine or tryptophan. D genes are given only for firm matches.

. TRBJ2-5 TRBV28 ASSSQGGMY
TRBD2 TRBJ2-3 TRBV19 ASSIDPRASGRSDTQY
. TRBJ1-3 TRBV19 ATRRFSRNTIY
. TRBJ2-3 TRBV4-3 ASSQNRPDTQY
TRBD2 TRBJ2-1 TRBV27 ASRPILAGEGNEQF
TRBD2 TRBJ2-7 TRBV28 ASSRLAGGLTYEQY
. TRBJ1-1 TRBV19 ASSIGGTATEAF
TRBD1 TRBJ2-1 TRBV9 ASSVETGGMNEQF
. TRBJ2-3 TRBV20-1 SAAQPGPDTQY
. TRBJ1-5 TRBV6-1 ASSAGGGQPQH
TRBD1 TRBJ1-6 TRBV19 ASNDRENSPLH
. TRBJ2-1 TRBV5-5 ASSLDGRVGNEQF
. TRBJ2-1 TRBV11-3 ASSFTRGSYNEQF
TRBD1 TRBJ1-1 TRBV7-8 ASSRPGRGGVEDTEAF
TRBD2 TRBJ2-1 TRBV4-2 ASSHEGLARDEQF
TRBD2 TRBJ2-5 TRBV2 ASSEGLAETQY